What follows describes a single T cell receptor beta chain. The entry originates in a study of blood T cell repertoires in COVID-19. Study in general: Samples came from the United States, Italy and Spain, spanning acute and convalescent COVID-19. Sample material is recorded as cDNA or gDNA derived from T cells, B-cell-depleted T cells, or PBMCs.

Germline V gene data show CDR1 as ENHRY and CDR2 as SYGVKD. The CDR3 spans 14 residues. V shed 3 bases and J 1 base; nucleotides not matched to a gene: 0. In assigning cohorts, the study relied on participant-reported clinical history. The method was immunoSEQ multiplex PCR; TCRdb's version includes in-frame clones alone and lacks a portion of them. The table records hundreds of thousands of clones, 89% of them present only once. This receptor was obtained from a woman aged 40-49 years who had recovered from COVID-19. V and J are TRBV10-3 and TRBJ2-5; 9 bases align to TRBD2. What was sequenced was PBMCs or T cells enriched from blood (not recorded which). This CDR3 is CAISDSGGQETQYF. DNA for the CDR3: TGTGCCATCAGTGATAGCGGGGGCCAAGAGACCCAGTACTTC.